What follows describes a single T cell receptor beta chain. Its cognate antigen has yet to be identified. The sequenced fragment ends 3 residues before the CDR3 boundary, so the rest is inferred from the germline J gene. The CDR3 sequence holds 11 residues, the cysteine and phenylalanine included. Part of the CDR3 DNA is given, 24 bases translated from base 1. Based on the germline V gene (reference sequence), the CDR1 and CDR2 sequences are PRHDT and FYEKMQ. V is cut by 2 bases and J by 6 bases, and the space between the germline ends is 4 bases. The record originates from a study of T cells in women clearing cervical HPV infection (dated by TCRdb to between 2017 and 2018). For the study in its entirety: The cases were 25 to 30 women with histologically confirmed HPV16-related CIN3 or worse, and 2 of those women had invasive cancers. The controls were around 26 women whose single incident HPV16 infection cleared within 12 months with no development of precancer or cancer. Blood from cases was drawn at the visit where the lesion was first identified, while blood from controls was drawn once the infection was no longer detected. For cases, a median interval of 149 days, with an interquartile range of 90 to 200 days, was observed between lesion detection and blood sampling. Since only a few of the women had HLA typing available, the possibility that HLA type was acting as a confounder could not be ruled out. Nested within Costa Rica's Guanacaste HPV Natural History Study, an exploratory proof-of-principle case-control study compared TCR repertoires across cervical HPV16 outcomes. Cases and controls were matched on age within five years and on year of sample collection. Median age was approximately 30 years in cases versus roughly 37 in controls, and baseline characteristics did not differ significantly. The parent cohort enrolled 9,000 to 13,000 women aged 18 or older in Guanacaste, Costa Rica, in about 1992 to 1995 and followed the women for around seven years. Five blinded duplicates per group were added as quality controls, so that roughly 60 samples were obtained: 50 or so participants and around 10 replicates.

The investigation overall reported the following: Because of the cross-sectional design, the study could not determine whether the associations came before infection or resulted from infection, and neither effector/memory subsets nor HPV-specific T cells were isolated. Because the number of T cells in each sample was unknown, differences in richness could reflect differing T-cell content rather than repertoire biology. By combining richness with V gene abundances, random forest classifiers separated cases from controls with an estimated AUC of about 0.82. Lower TRBV6-7 relative abundance was observed in cases than in controls (roughly 0.12% versus 0.15%; Bonferroni P = 0.0008). TCR repertoire richness was significantly higher in CIN3+ cases than in controls across sequencing depths, while evenness did not differ.

The immunoSEQ assay used multiplex PCR to amplify TCR beta CDR3 regions from an average of roughly 1,200 ng of genomic DNA per sample. To correct primer bias, the assay used a complete synthetic TCR repertoire to set an amplification baseline. The amplicons were sequenced on the Illumina platform. Per the source publication's procedure: Sequence errors were corrected by clustering with frequency ratios and a modified nearest-neighbor algorithm, and the sequences were then analyzed in the immunoSEQ Analyzer using IMGT gene definitions. TCR richness and evenness were averaged over 20 rarefaction repeats at each rarefaction depth, excluding samples with fewer sequences than the depth. Wilcoxon rank sum tests with FDR correction were used to compare V, D and J gene relative abundances between the groups. Blinded duplicates gave an intraclass correlation of 95.6% for TCR richness and an average of roughly 76% across 70 or so gene segments. TCRdb carries this immuneACCESS record with in-frame sequences only. Its versions omit some clonotypes, under half of them owing to an unresolved V gene in the studies checked, with the rest unexplained. That table furnishes V, J and clone size, whereas the DNA furnished D and trimming. The data table for this sample lists some 43,000 clones. The ten largest make up 0.98% of the sample.

Every participant had a single incident cervical HPV16 infection, and women with prevalent HPV16 infections were excluded. Cervical HPV DNA was detected with MY09/MY11 PCR, and genotyping was done by dot-blot hybridization. Under 17 mL of heparinized blood was centrifuged, after which the buffy coat was aliquoted, frozen at -30 degrees C, and then stored at -80 degrees C. QIAGEN kits were used to extract genomic DNA from the buffy coat specimens. The chain is assembled from TRBV13 and TRBJ1-1; the D segment cannot be called with confidence. What was sequenced was blood buffy coat. The clonotype comes from a woman between 18 and 70 years old with a cervical HPV16 infection that either progressed to CIN3+ or cleared (not recorded which). CDR3 DNA (partial): TGTGCCAGCAGCTTAAGCGCTGAA. The translation is CASSLSAE. The whole CDR3 sequence reads CASSLSAEAFF.